The entry that follows covers one T cell receptor beta chain sequence. This specimen belongs to a study of blood T cell repertoires in COVID-19. Study-wide context: Acute and convalescent COVID-19 samples came from the United States, Italy and Spain. T cells, B-cell-depleted T cells, or PBMCs supplied cDNA or gDNA.

In the authors' methods: Reference gene primers were amplified, and this amplification served to estimate nucleated cell counts. The assay was immunoSEQ multiplex PCR, and TCRdb's table has in-frame clones only and misses some. The DNA was the basis for D and trimming; V, J and clone size are from that table. The sample consists of 130,000 or so clones, around 82% of them appearing once. Looked up from germline, CDR1 is LGHNA and CDR2 is YSLEER. The CDR3 sequence is 16 residues long. Germline trimming cut 1 base from V and 1 base from J; bases unmatched to any gene: 6. The sequenced material came from peripheral blood. This chain connects TRBV4-3 to TRBJ2-7; 8 bases agree with TRBD1. The source is a man older than 75 with active or convalescent COVID-19. CDR3 loop: CASSQGTGPGSYEQYF. The DNA of the CDR3 is TGCGCCAGCAGCCAAGGGACAGGGCCCGGGTCCTACGAGCAGTACTTC.